The 14 T cell receptor beta chains below all came from one sample that was sequenced in a study of T-cell reconstitution after alpha-beta-depleted transplantation in children. Unique molecular identifiers featured in how the TCRbeta library was prepared. In TCRdb, the PCR reads were re-called with MiXCR into one record per CDR3 protein. Of about 110,000 distinct CDR3 sequences in the sample, 10% to 13% were seen once. The sequences come from PBMCs, collected before TCRalphabeta/CD19-depleted stem cell transplant. The receptors here all came from a boy aged 2 to 10 with acute lymphoblastic leukemia, due to receive a stem cell transplant.

A few counts support this clonotype. The chain has TRBV20-1 and TRBJ2-1, with TRBD2 identical over 8 bases. The CDR3 spans 13 residues. In germline, CDR1 is DFQATT, CDR2 SNEGSKA (reference sequence). The CDR3 is CRAHSGANNEQFF. The CDR3 DNA is TGCAGGGCCCATAGCGGGGCCAACAATGAGCAGTTCTTC.

This clonotype was seen more than once but under ten times. The V and J genes are TRBV14 and TRBJ2-1; unclear D gene. V lost 4 bases to trimming and J lost 3 bases, with 16 bases between them. From germline, CDR1 is SGHDN and CDR2 FVKESK. There are 16 residues in the CDR3. The CDR3 is CASSPLSGGRYNEQFF. CDR3 sequence (DNA): TGTGCCAGCAGCCCCCTGTCTGGCGGCCGCTACAATGAGCAGTTCTTC.

This clonotype was observed at least ten times. This chain connects TRBV6-5 to TRBJ2-6; 8 bases match TRBD1. V lost 2 bases to trimming and J lost 0 bases; unmatched junction nucleotides: 3. CDR1 and CDR2 (germline): MNHEY, SVGAGI. The CDR3 contains 17 residues. CDR3 sequence (DNA): TGTGCCAGCAGTTACCGGACAGGGAACTCTGGGGCCAACGTCCTGACTTTC. Translated: CASSYRTGNSGANVLTF.

This chain links TRBV5-6 with TRBJ2-1, with 9 bases fitting TRBD1. CDR1 is SGHDT and CDR2 is YYEEEE in the germline V gene. The CDR3 contains 14 residues. V lost 3 bases to trimming and J lost 4 bases; unmatched junction nucleotides: 2. This CDR3 is CASSWDRAYNEQFF. CDR3 nucleotide sequence: TGTGCCAGCAGCTGGGACAGGGCGTACAATGAGCAGTTCTTC.

This clonotype has ten or more counts. The CDR3 sequence is CSASAGNTGELFF. The DNA of the CDR3 is TGCAGTGCTAGTGCGGGGAACACCGGGGAGCTGTTTTTT. The V call is TRBV20-1, the J call TRBJ2-2; weak D call: TRBD2 (5 bases). V shed 3 bases and J shed 1 base, with 6 bases lying between them. The germline CDR1 and CDR2 sequences are DFQATT and SNEGSKA (reference sequence). The CDR3 runs to 13 residues.

This clonotype was recorded many times. The gene calls are TRBV5-6 and TRBJ2-1, with TRBD1 identical over 7 bases. In germline, CDR1 is SGHDT, CDR2 YYEEEE. The CDR3 extends over 14 amino acids. V dropped 4 bases and J dropped 6; count of bases not matched to a gene: 7. CDR3 sequence: CASSGLTGPNEQFF. DNA for the CDR3: TGTGCCAGCAGCGGTCTGACAGGGCCCAATGAGCAGTTCTTC.

This clonotype came up a few times. With a much larger clone just one base away, this may be a read error. The rearrangement uses TRBV6-2 or TRBV6-3 and TRBJ2-5; D unresolved. Germline-derived CDR1 and CDR2 are MNHEY and SVGEGT. The CDR3 extends over 11 amino acids. The V gene lost 5 bases and the J gene lost 5 bases, with 6 bases spanning the gap. The CDR3 coding sequence is TGTGCCAGCAGTACTTGGGAGACCCAGTACTTC. Protein product: CASSTWETQYF.

This clonotype was picked up many times. This CDR3 is CASSLALAASTDTQYF. CDR3 DNA sequence: TGCGCCAGCAGCTTGGCCCTAGCGGCCAGCACAGATACGCAGTATTTT. The chain uses TRBV5-1 and TRBJ2-3, with 7 bases fitting TRBD2. The CDR3 spans 16 residues. Germline V gives CDR1 SGHRS, CDR2 YFSETQ. The ends lost 0 bases at V and 0 bases at J; junction bases unmatched: 4.

This clonotype was seen repeatedly, ten times or more. The CDR3 DNA reads as TGTGCCAGCAGTGAAAGTAGGTTAGCGGGAGGGCGAACCAAAAACATTCAGTACTTC. Amino acid sequence: CASSESRLAGGRTKNIQYF. This chain connects TRBV6-1 to TRBJ2-4; 11 nucleotides agree with TRBD2. Trimming took 2 bases from V and 2 from J; bases not matched to a gene: 11. The germline CDR1 and CDR2 sequences are MNHNS and SASEGT. CDR3 length equals 19 residues.

This clonotype was seen only a few times. The chain has TRBV11-2 and TRBJ1-5; D unclear. The germline V gene has CDR1 SGHAT and CDR2 FQNNGV. V was cut by 5 bases and J by 7 bases, with 21 bases left in between. The CDR3 spans 16 residues. CDR3 sequence reads: CASSPAGRARSQPQHF. In nucleotides, the CDR3 is TGTGCCAGCAGCCCCGCTGGAAGGGCGCGTAGCCAGCCCCAGCATTTT.

The chain joins TRBV27 to TRBJ2-5; D unresolved. From germline, CDR1 is MNHEY and CDR2 SMNVEV (reference sequence). The CDR3 has 14 amino acids. Trimming removed 5 bases from V and 3 bases from J, with 13 bases in between. CDR3 sequence reads: CASSPLGDEETQYF. As DNA, the CDR3 is TGTGCCAGCAGTCCCCTGGGCGACGAAGAGACCCAGTACTTC.

The gene calls are TRBV28 and TRBJ1-5, with 7 bases that match TRBD1. V was clipped by 2 bases and J by 2 bases; unmatched bases: 3. CDR3 length: 15 amino acids. Germline-derived CDR1 and CDR2 are MDHEN and SYDVKM. In DNA, the CDR3 is TGTGCCAGCAGTTTAACAGGGGCGCGCAATCAGCCCCAGCATTTT. It is translated as CASSLTGARNQPQHF. Full variable domain (missing parts from reference TRBV28 and TRBJ1-5): DVKVTQSSRYLVKRTGEKVFLECVQDMDHENMFWYRQDPGLGLRLIYFSYDVKMKEKGDIPEGYSVSREKKERFSLILESASTNQTSMYLCASSLTGARNQPQHFGDGTRLSIL.

There are many counts of this clonotype. This chain connects TRBV20-1 to TRBJ2-1; 9 bases agree with TRBD2. This CDR3 has 15 residues. Trimming removed 6 bases from V and 0 bases from J; junction bases left unmatched: 6. Germline-derived CDR1 and CDR2 are DFQATT and SNEGSKA (reference sequence). The CDR3 sequence is CSARATSGSYNEQFF. The CDR3, as DNA: TGCAGTGCGCGAGCGACTAGCGGCTCCTACAATGAGCAGTTCTTC.

This rearrangement joins TRBV9 to TRBJ2-1, with TRBD2 identical over 15 bases. This CDR3 has 15 amino acids. Germline V lookup: CDR1 SGDLS, CDR2 YYNGEE. V trimming: 4 bases; J trimming: 8 bases; junction bases outside the gene matches: 4. The DNA of the CDR3 is TGTGCCAGCAGCTCCCGGACTAGCGGGAGGGATGAGCAGTTCTTC. Residues: CASSSRTSGRDEQFF.